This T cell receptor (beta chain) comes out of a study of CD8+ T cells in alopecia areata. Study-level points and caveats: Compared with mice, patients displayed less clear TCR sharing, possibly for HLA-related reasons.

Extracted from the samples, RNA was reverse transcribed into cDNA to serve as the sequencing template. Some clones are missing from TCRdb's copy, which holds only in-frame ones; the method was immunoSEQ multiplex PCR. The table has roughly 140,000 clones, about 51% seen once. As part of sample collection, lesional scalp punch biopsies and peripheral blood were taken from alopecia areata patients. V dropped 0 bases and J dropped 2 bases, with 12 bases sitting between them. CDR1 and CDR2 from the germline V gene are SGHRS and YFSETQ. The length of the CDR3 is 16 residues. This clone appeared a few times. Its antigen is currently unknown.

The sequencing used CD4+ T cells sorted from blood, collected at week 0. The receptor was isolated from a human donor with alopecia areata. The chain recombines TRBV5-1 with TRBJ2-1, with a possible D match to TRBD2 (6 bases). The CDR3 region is CASSLGPSAAYNEQFF. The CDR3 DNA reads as TGCGCCAGCAGCTTGGGGCCTAGCGCTGCCTACAATGAGCAGTTCTTC.